The 27 T cell receptor beta chains given below trace back to one sample, sequenced in a study of tumor-infiltrating lymphocytes in primary liver carcinoma. With about 470 ng total RNA as template and a constant-region primer, TCR beta cDNA was made. Library construction for TCR beta comprised three nested multiplex PCR rounds performed with slightly modified ARM-PCR. A C-beta reverse primer and TRBV1-TRBV30 forward primers served in each of the first two PCR rounds, at about 10 cycles apiece. TCRdb re-called the multiplex PCR reads through MiXCR, storing one row per CDR3 protein. Of 85,000 to 100,000 distinct CDR3 sequences in the sample, about 70% were seen once. Unsorted bulk tissue, roughly 19-34 mg of it, served as the source for co-extraction of RNA and DNA. The sample was tumor-adjacent normal liver tissue. All receptors derive from a man aged 35 to 55 with primary liver carcinoma and hepatitis B virus infection.

With regard to this clonotype: A read error is possible here, since a much larger clone lies one base away. The chain combines TRBV14 with TRBJ2-1; 12 bases line up with TRBD2. Looked up from germline, CDR1 is SGHDN and CDR2 is FVKESK. The V gene end was trimmed by 3 bases and the J gene end by 8 bases; junction bases not matched to a gene: 8. This CDR3 region has 16 residues. This CDR3 is CASSHGLAGIHDEQFF. In DNA form, the CDR3 reads TGTGCCAGCAGCCACGGACTAGCGGGAATCCACGATGAGCAGTTCTTC.

V gene TRBV11-2 combines with J gene TRBJ2-1; weak D call: TRBD2 (6 bases). The CDR3 is 15 amino acids. V shed 2 bases and J shed 7 bases, with 15 bases lying between them. Germline values: CDR1 SGHAT, CDR2 FQNNGV. The CDR3 loop reads CASSLTCGMGNEQFF. CDR3 nucleotide sequence: TGTGCCAGCAGCTTAACCTGCGGGATGGGTAATGAGCAGTTCTTC.

CDR3 sequence: CASSIGTSGSDTQYF. In DNA, the CDR3 is TGCGCCAGCAGCATAGGGACTAGCGGCTCAGATACGCAGTATTTT. The rearrangement joins TRBV5-1 to TRBJ2-3; 11 positions match TRBD2. The V gene end was trimmed by 4 bases and the J gene end by 4 bases; junction bases not matched to a gene: 5. Germline CDR1 SGHRS, CDR2 YFSETQ. This CDR3 has 15 amino acids. Full variable domain (missing parts from reference TRBV5-1 and TRBJ2-3): KAGVTQTPRYLIKTRGQQVTLSCSPISGHRSVSWYQQTPGQGLQFLFEYFSETQRNKGNFPGRFSGRQFSNSRSEMNVSTLELGDSALYLCASSIGTSGSDTQYFGPGTRLTVL.

As regards this clonotype: A much larger clone differs from this one at a single base, so this may be a read error. The chain joins TRBV4-1 to TRBJ1-2; 7 bases map to TRBD1. Per germline, CDR1 MGHRA and CDR2 YSYEKL. The CDR3 covers 14 residues. V gave up 7 bases and J gave up 8 bases; unmatched junction bases: 13. CDR3 loop: CASNSPGQLRGYTF. The CDR3, as DNA: TGCGCCAGCAACTCGCCGGGACAGCTGAGGGGCTACACCTTC.

About this clonotype: A much larger clone differs by one base, so this may be a read error. The chain recombines TRBV28 with TRBJ2-2; TRBD2 matches at 9 bases. Germline V lookup: CDR1 MDHEN, CDR2 SYDVKM. With 6 bases clipped from V and 6 bases from J, the junction kept 5 bases outside the gene matches. The CDR3 runs to 14 residues. The CDR3 spells CASSLAGNAGELFF. The CDR3 bases are TGTGCCAGCAGCCTAGCGGGAAACGCCGGGGAGCTGTTTTTT. Full variable domain (outside the CDR3, taken from reference TRBV28 and TRBJ2-2): DVKVTQSSRYLVKRTGEKVFLECVQDMDHENMFWYRQDPGLGLRLIYFSYDVKMKEKGDIPEGYSVSREKKERFSLILESASTNQTSMYLCASSLAGNAGELFFGEGSRLTVL.

The chain carries TRBV4-1 and TRBJ2-7, with 9 bases identical to TRBD2. CDR1 and CDR2 (germline): MGHRA, YSYEKL. The CDR3 sequence is 17 residues long. After removal of 7 bases from V and 2 bases from J, the junction contained 15 bases not matched to a gene. CDR3 sequence: CASTITSGYFSTYEQYF. The CDR3 DNA sequence: TGCGCCAGCACTATCACTAGCGGGTACTTTTCCACCTACGAGCAGTACTTC.

This clonotype was observed many times. This chain joins TRBV7-9 and TRBJ1-4; no firm D call. This CDR3 spans 12 amino acids. Germline V gene data show CDR1 as SEHNR and CDR2 as FQNEAQ (reference sequence). Trimming took off 1 base at V and 8 bases at J, with 5 bases between the two ends. In DNA form, the CDR3 reads TGTGCCAGCAGCTTAGAAAAAGAAAAACTGTTTTTT. As protein: CASSLEKEKLFF.

About this clonotype itself: A read error is possible here, since a much larger clone lies one base away. The rearrangement joins TRBV6-1 to TRBJ1-5, with D perhaps matching TRBD1 (5 bases). CDR3 length: 13 residues. Germline lookup yields CDR1 MNHNS and CDR2 SASEGT. The CDR3 here is CACSDGGSQPQHF. For the CDR3, the DNA is TGTGCCTGCAGTGATGGGGGGAGTCAGCCCCAGCATTTT.

As for this clonotype: At one boundary the junction diverges from the germline segment, which might be a read error. The chain carries TRBV29-1 and TRBJ1-1; possible D gene TRBD1, 6 bases. The CDR3 loop spans 10 amino acids. CDR1 is SQVTM, CDR2 ANQGSEA, per germline. The CDR3 DNA reads TGCTGCGTTACAACAGGGGAAGCTTTCTTT. It encodes CCVTTGEAFF.

This rearrangement joins TRBV28 to TRBJ2-3; 7 positions match TRBD2. With 1 base clipped from V and 0 bases from J, the junction kept 7 bases outside the gene matches. CDR1 MDHEN and CDR2 SYDVKM come from the germline V gene. This CDR3 has 17 amino acids. CDR3 protein: CASSLSGLDLSTDTQYF. The DNA for the CDR3 is TGTGCCAGCAGTTTATCAGGACTAGACCTTAGCACAGATACGCAGTATTTT.

Note on this clonotype: One end of the junction is discordant with germline, which a read error may explain. The rearrangement links TRBV11-2 to TRBJ2-7; 8 bases match TRBD1. The germline V gene encodes CDR1 SGHAT and CDR2 FQNNGV. There are 14 residues in the CDR3. In nucleotides, the CDR3 is TGTGTCAGCAGCTTACGCAGGGGGCTCTACGAGCGGTACTTC. Residues: CVSSLRRGLYERYF.

This clonotype was observed a handful of times. This chain links TRBV11-2 with TRBJ2-7, with unresolved D. V lost 0 bases to trimming and J lost 3 bases, with 15 bases between them. The CDR3 extends over 16 amino acids. Per the germline V gene, CDR1 is SGHAT and CDR2 is FQNNGV. The CDR3 spells CASSLDPGNGIYEQYF. CDR3 bases: TGTGCCAGCAGCTTAGATCCTGGGAACGGTATCTACGAGCAGTACTTC.

A single count supports this clonotype. A read error is likely, as this CDR3 ends without the conserved phenylalanine or tryptophan. CDR3 sequence: CSIEGGFSVTDTQYY. The CDR3 DNA follows: TGCAGCATTGAAGGGGGGTTCTCGGTTACAGATACGCAGTATTAT. The chain employs TRBV29-1 and TRBJ2-3; the D call may be TRBD1 or TRBD2 (6 bases each). There are 15 residues in the CDR3. Per the germline V gene, CDR1 is SQVTM and CDR2 is ANQGSEA.

This clonotype turned up a few times. A much more abundant neighbour one base away suggests this may be a read error. This rearrangement joins TRBV4-1 to TRBJ2-1; a possible D gene is TRBD1 (6 bases). The CDR3 is 16 residues long. Germline CDR1 is MGHRA and CDR2 is YSYEKL. The germline V and J ends were trimmed by 4 bases and 1 base, with 14 bases remaining between them. CDR3 DNA: TGCGCCAGCAGCCCGCTGGGACATGTTTCCTACAATGAGCAGTTCTTC. It translates to CASSPLGHVSYNEQFF.

This clonotype was observed a few times. This may arise from a read error, as a much more abundant clone is one base away. The chain is built from TRBV12-3 or TRBV12-4 and TRBJ2-1, with D perhaps TRBD2 (5 bases). The CDR3 has 14 residues. V lost 7 bases and J 8 bases, leaving 18 bases between the germline ends. In DNA form, the CDR3 reads TGTGCCAGCAATTTCGTTACGGGAAAGGATGAGCAGTTCTTC. This encodes CASNFVTGKDEQFF.

In regard to this clonotype: A much larger clone sits a single nucleotide away, making a read error possible. J is TRBJ2-6 and V is TRBV5-4; possible D gene TRBD1, 5 bases. The length of the CDR3 is 15 residues. Germline assignment: CDR1 SGHNT and CDR2 YYREEE (reference sequence). CDR3 sequence reads: CAISLGLAGANVLTF. CDR3 nucleotide sequence: TGTGCCATCAGCTTGGGGCTCGCTGGGGCCAACGTCCTGACTTTC.

Turning to this clonotype: The junction departs from germline at one end; a sequencing error may be responsible. This chain uses TRBV11-2 with TRBJ2-1; 7 bases are a match to TRBD2. The CDR3 sequence is 15 residues long. Germline lookup yields CDR1 SGHAT and CDR2 FQNNGV. The CDR3 coding sequence is TGTGCCAGCAGCTTGACCAGCGGGAAGGGTAATGAGCAGCTCTTC. It is translated as CASSLTSGKGNEQLF. The full variable domain, in which reference TRBV11-2 and TRBJ2-1 provide the parts outside the CDR3, is EAGVAQSPRYKIIEKRQSVAFWCNPISGHATLYWYQQILGQGPKLLIQFQNNGVVDDSQLPKDRFSAERLKGVDSTLKIQPAKLEDSAVYLCASSLTSGKGNEQLFGPGTRLTVL.

For this clonotype: This likely comes from a read error, as the CDR3 has no conserved phenylalanine or tryptophan at its end. The DNA is left out, because the CDR3 cannot be placed on it with certainty; the CDR3 is given as TCRdb lists it. Here the CDR3 reads CASSDWGLANYGYTS. The rearrangement uses TRBV6-1 and TRBJ1-2. The CDR3 sequence runs 15 residues, both termini included. Per germline, CDR1 MNHNS and CDR2 SASEGT.

On this clonotype: The junction departs from the called germline gene at one end, perhaps through a read error. This chain connects TRBV10-2 to TRBJ2-5; the D gene is possibly TRBD1 (6 bases). CDR1 and CDR2 from the germline V gene are WSHSY and SAAADI. The CDR3 covers 14 residues. The CDR3 bases are TGCGCCAGCAGTAGGACAGAGGTCCAAGAGACCCAATACTTC. Protein sequence: CASSRTEVQETQYF.

V gene TRBV11-2 combines with J gene TRBJ2-7; D gene uncertain. Trimming removed 10 bases from V and 2 bases from J, with 18 bases in between. Germline CDR1 and CDR2: SGHAT and FQNNGV. The CDR3 covers 14 residues. The DNA for the CDR3 is TGTGCCACGAGCTTAATTGACGGAGCCTACGAGCAGTACTTC. It encodes CATSLIDGAYEQYF.

As to this clonotype: An end of the junction differs from the germline gene, which may be a read error. This rearrangement joins TRBV6-1 to TRBJ2-2; D possibly corresponds to TRBD2 (6 bases). The CDR3 length is 13 residues. From germline, CDR1 is MNHNS and CDR2 SASEGT. The CDR3 nucleotides read TGTGCCAGTAATACTAGCCCCGCCGGGAAGCTGTTTTTT. Translated, it gives CASNTSPAGKLFF.

Notes on this clonotype: The junction shows a germline mismatch at one end, possibly a read error. V gene TRBV6-6 combines with J gene TRBJ2-7; possibly TRBD1 or TRBD2 for D (6 bases each). There are 16 residues in the CDR3. Looked up from germline, CDR1 is MNHNY and CDR2 is SVGAGI (reference sequence). This chain's CDR3 is CASSYSRGVLAYDQYF. DNA for the CDR3: TGTGCCAGCAGCTACTCTAGGGGGGTCCTGGCCTACGATCAGTACTTC.

This clonotype is a singleton in its sample. CDR3 in amino acids: CASRYVPRTNTEAFF. The CDR3 DNA is TGTGCCAGCAGATACGTCCCCAGGACGAACACTGAAGCTTTCTTT. V and J are TRBV6-2 or TRBV6-3 and TRBJ1-1; D gene ambiguous. In germline, CDR1 is MNHEY, CDR2 SVGEGT. This CDR3 is 15 amino acids long. Trimming cost V 6 bases and J 1 base, with 15 bases left between them.

Many counts were recorded for this clonotype. The V gene is TRBV4-1, the J gene TRBJ2-2, with D perhaps given as TRBD1 or TRBD2 (5 bases each). The CDR3 covers 15 residues. CDR1 and CDR2 from the germline V gene are MGHRA and YSYEKL. The V and J ends lost 4 bases and 2 bases respectively, with 11 bases between them. This CDR3 is CASSPGPSNTGELFF. CDR3 sequence (DNA): TGCGCCAGCAGCCCGGGACCTTCCAACACCGGGGAGCTGTTTTTT.

With regard to this clonotype: This likely comes from a read error, as the CDR3 has no conserved phenylalanine or tryptophan at its end. The rearrangement uses TRBV5-1 and TRBJ2-1; TRBD2 agrees at 11 bases. The J segment lost 7 bases and the V segment lost 4 bases, leaving 4 bases of the junction unmatched. Germline V lookup: CDR1 SGHRS, CDR2 YFSETQ. The CDR3 has 14 amino acids. CDR3 amino acids: CASSPLAGGNEQFS. CDR3 nucleotide sequence: TGCGCCAGCAGCCCGCTAGCGGGAGGTAATGAGCAGTTCTCC.

This clonotype was detected ten times or more. The V and J genes are TRBV6-1 and TRBJ2-7; TRBD2 aligns across 10 bases. Germline assignment: CDR1 MNHNS and CDR2 SASEGT. The ends lost 1 base at V and 4 bases at J; junction bases unmatched: 4. The CDR3 is 15 residues long. CDR3 region: CASSEELAGAYEQYF. CDR3 nucleotides: TGTGCCAGCAGTGAAGAGCTAGCGGGGGCTTACGAGCAGTACTTC.

This clonotype was observed at least ten times. The rearrangement links TRBV11-2 to TRBJ2-3; D perhaps matches TRBD1 (7 bases). CDR3 length equals 14 residues. Deletions cut 0 bases from V and 7 bases from J, with 11 bases between. Germline V CDR1 and CDR2: SGHAT, FQNNGV. This CDR3 is CASSLDQGGYTQYF. The CDR3 coding sequence is TGTGCCAGCAGCTTAGATCAGGGGGGTTATACGCAGTATTTT. The complete variable domain, with remaining parts taken from reference TRBV11-2 and TRBJ2-3, reads EAGVAQSPRYKIIEKRQSVAFWCNPISGHATLYWYQQILGQGPKLLIQFQNNGVVDDSQLPKDRFSAERLKGVDSTLKIQPAKLEDSAVYLCASSLDQGGYTQYFGPGTRLTVL.